Presented here are 26 T cell receptor beta chains from one specimen sequenced in a study of CD8+ T cells in alopecia areata. Described treatment: oral pan-JAK inhibitor, 5-10 mg twice daily. The sequencing template was cDNA reverse transcribed from extracted RNA. TCRdb's table, derived via immunoSEQ multiplex PCR, lists solely in-frame clones and lacks some. The table shows 110,000 or so clones, with around 58% occurring only once. The sequenced sample was CD8+ T cells sorted from blood, obtained at week 4, from a patient treated with tofacitinib. These receptors were taken from a human donor with alopecia areata.

V gene TRBV7-2 combines with J gene TRBJ2-5; 12 bases are shared with TRBD2. Per germline, CDR1 SGHTA and CDR2 FQGNSA. The J segment lost 5 bases and the V segment lost 7 bases, leaving 20 bases of the junction unmatched. This CDR3 has 19 amino acids. In DNA form, the CDR3 reads TGTGCCAGCAACTCGGAGGCACTAGCGGGGGGTCAGATTGAGGAGACCCAGTACTTC. It specifies CASNSEALAGGQIEETQYF.

The chain has TRBV5-1 and TRBJ2-7, with unresolved D. This CDR3 has 14 amino acids. Per germline, CDR1 SGHRS and CDR2 YFSETQ. V lost 0 bases, J lost 3 bases, and 10 bases lay in between. CDR3: CASSLADDIYEQYF. The CDR3 nucleotides read TGCGCCAGCAGCTTGGCGGATGACATCTACGAGCAGTACTTC.

This clone was counted between two and nine times. V and J are TRBV25-1 and TRBJ2-1; D gene unclear. Trimming pared 5 bases from V and 0 bases from J, leaving 11 bases between. The CDR3 runs 15 residues. Germline V gene data show CDR1 as MGHDK and CDR2 as SYGVNS. CDR3 in amino acids: CASSWQLSSYNEQFF. The DNA for the CDR3 is TGTGCCAGCAGTTGGCAGTTGAGCTCCTACAATGAGCAGTTCTTC.

The chain recombines TRBV30 with TRBJ2-3; 10 bases are shared with TRBD2. Germline lookup yields CDR1 GTSNPN and CDR2 SVGIG (reference sequence). With 5 bases clipped from V and 2 bases from J, the junction kept 4 bases outside the gene matches. The CDR3 length is 14 residues. Here the CDR3 DNA reads TGTGCCTGGGGACTAGCGGTGTCCACAGATACGCAGTATTTT. This translates into CAWGLAVSTDTQYF.

The genes are TRBV18 and TRBJ2-1, with a tentative D call TRBD2 (6 bases). Trimming removed 8 bases from V and 6 bases from J, with 17 bases in between. Germline lookup yields CDR1 KGHSH and CDR2 LQKENI. This CDR3 spans 14 amino acids. As DNA, the CDR3 is TGTGCCAGCGAAGACGGCACGGGACTCAATGAGCAGTTCTTC. Amino acids: CASEDGTGLNEQFF.

The CDR3 DNA sequence: TGTGCCAGCAGCTTGACGGACGGGAGCAATCAGCCCCAGCATTTT. This sequence encodes CASSLTDGSNQPQHF. The chain employs TRBV5-6 and TRBJ1-5; the D is unclear. The CDR3 has 15 amino acids. Germline CDR1 reads SGHDT; CDR2 reads YYEEEE. The V end lost 1 base, the J end lost 1 base, and 9 bases lay between the germline ends.

The chain carries TRBV30 and TRBJ1-1; D might be TRBD1 (5 bases). There are 14 residues in the CDR3. CDR1 is GTSNPN and CDR2 is SVGIG in the germline V gene (reference sequence). The ends were cut back, 3 bases at V and 3 bases at J, with 14 bases in the middle. CDR3: CAWRGDSWDTEAFF. The CDR3 DNA reads TGTGCCTGGAGGGGAGACAGTTGGGACACTGAAGCTTTCTTT.

The rearrangement joins TRBV29-1 to TRBJ2-7; 8 bases map to TRBD1. V was clipped by 5 bases and J by 0 bases; unmatched bases: 3. The CDR3 consists of 13 residues. Germline V gives CDR1 SQVTM, CDR2 ANQGSEA. CDR3 region: CSVRTGTSYEQYF. The CDR3 region has the DNA TGCAGCGTTCGGACAGGGACCTCCTACGAGCAGTACTTC.

As for this clone: The same CDR3 arises from other DNA sequences in this sample as well. The V gene is TRBV30, the J gene TRBJ2-7, with D unresolved. V was trimmed by 0 bases and J by 2 bases, leaving 5 bases between them. The germline V gene encodes CDR1 GTSNPN and CDR2 SVGIG (reference sequence). The CDR3 totals 12 residues. CDR3 protein: CAWSVVTYEQYF. The DNA for the CDR3 is TGTGCCTGGAGTGTAGTGACCTACGAGCAGTACTTC.

This chain connects TRBV29-1 to TRBJ1-2; D is perhaps TRBD1 (5 bases). Germline V gene lookup returns CDR1 SQVTM and CDR2 ANQGSEA. The CDR3 consists of 14 residues. V was trimmed by 3 bases and J by 5 bases, leaving 16 bases between them. CDR3 sequence (DNA): TGCAGCGTTGACAGGGATTTTGACTTATATGGCTACACCTTC. Amino acids: CSVDRDFDLYGYTF. The full variable domain, completed using reference TRBV29-1 and TRBJ1-2, is SAVISQKPSRDICQRGTSLTIQCQVDSQVTMMFWYRQQPGQSLTLIATANQGSEATYESGFVIDKFPISRPNLTFSTLTVSNMSPEDSSIYLCSVDRDFDLYGYTFGSGTRLTVV.

The chain joins TRBV27 to TRBJ2-2, with D unresolved. The germline CDR1 and CDR2 sequences are MNHEY and SMNVEV (reference sequence). This CDR3 has 12 residues. The germline V and J ends were trimmed by 3 bases and 4 bases, with 3 bases remaining between them. The CDR3 DNA follows: TGTGCCAGCAGTTTCCTCACCGGGGAGCTGTTTTTT. Translation: CASSFLTGELFF.

This clone turned up a few times. The J gene is TRBJ2-1, the V gene TRBV30; 8 bases line up with TRBD1. Losses at the gene ends were 4 bases for V and 10 bases for J; bases not matched to a gene: 3. The V gene's germline CDR1 is GTSNPN and CDR2 SVGIG (reference sequence). The length of the CDR3 is 11 residues. The CDR3 DNA is TGTGCCTGGACCCAGGGGGCCGAGCAGTTCTTC. It specifies CAWTQGAEQFF.

This clone was recorded once. CDR3 protein: CASSYSDRREETQYF. CDR3 in DNA: TGTGCCAGCAGTTACTCCGACAGGAGAGAAGAGACCCAGTACTTC. The chain couples TRBV6-5 to TRBJ2-5; tentative D call: TRBD1 (6 bases). This CDR3 comprises 15 residues. V lost 0 bases to trimming and J lost 3 bases, with 11 bases between them. The germline V gene encodes CDR1 MNHEY and CDR2 SVGAGI.

The chain uses TRBV5-6 and TRBJ2-5; unclear D gene. The length of the CDR3 is 14 residues. From germline, CDR1 is SGHDT and CDR2 YYEEEE. V was cut by 0 bases and J by 2 bases, with 8 bases left in between. The CDR3 DNA reads TGTGCCAGCAGCTTGGCCGGGTCTCAAGAGACCCAGTACTTC. It is translated as CASSLAGSQETQYF.

This clone was picked up one time. The chain is built from TRBV19 and TRBJ1-5; 10 bases map to TRBD1. Unmatched junction bases numbered 9, after V lost 10 bases and J lost 6 bases. The CDR3 totals 14 residues. Germline CDR1 and CDR2: LNHDA and SQIVND (reference sequence). The CDR3 DNA reads as TGTGCCACCAGACGGGACAGGGGAGGTCAGCCCCAGCATTTT. Its translation is CATRRDRGGQPQHF.

In this sample, this clone turned up once. The chain recombines TRBV7-6 with TRBJ2-7, with a weak D call TRBD2 (5 bases). From germline, CDR1 is SGHVS and CDR2 FNYEAQ. CDR3 length equals 18 residues. V gave up 5 bases and J gave up 7 bases, with 30 bases separating them. The CDR3, as DNA: TGTGCCAGCAGCCCAGACGGGGTCCACGAGCCCCATTATCCAGAGCAGTACTTC. It codes for CASSPDGVHEPHYPEQYF.

The chain is built from TRBV29-1 and TRBJ2-1, with D perhaps TRBD1 (7 bases). V was pared by 1 base and J by 4 bases, with 14 bases between. CDR3 length equals 15 residues. Germline lookup yields CDR1 SQVTM and CDR2 ANQGSEA. CDR3 residues: CSVEGSRGEYNEQFF. CDR3 sequence (DNA): TGCAGCGTTGAAGGGTCCAGGGGGGAGTACAATGAGCAGTTCTTC.

The chain recombines TRBV30 with TRBJ1-5; D remains ambiguous. This CDR3 has 14 amino acids. Trimming took off 2 bases at V and 6 bases at J, with 14 bases between the two ends. Per the germline V gene, CDR1 is GTSNPN and CDR2 is SVGIG (reference sequence). CDR3 sequence: CAWSPRWSGQPQHF. Here the CDR3 DNA reads TGTGCCTGGAGTCCGCGGTGGTCCGGTCAGCCCCAGCATTTT.

The chain recombines TRBV4-3 with TRBJ2-6; possible D gene TRBD2, 6 bases. The CDR3 loop spans 16 amino acids. Germline V gives CDR1 LGHNA, CDR2 YSLEER. The V and J ends lost 0 bases and 2 bases respectively, with 8 bases between them. The CDR3 region is CASSQEGGTGANVLTF. The DNA of the CDR3 is TGCGCCAGCAGCCAAGAAGGCGGGACTGGGGCCAACGTCCTGACTTTC.

The CDR3 here is CASGGARYEQYF. The DNA of the CDR3 is TGTGCTAGTGGGGGGGCGCGTTACGAGCAGTACTTC. V and J are TRBV12-5 and TRBJ2-7, with TRBD1 as a possible D gene (6 bases). The CDR3 sequence is 12 residues long. Germline V gives CDR1 LGHNT, CDR2 FRNRAP. V was pared by 6 bases and J by 4 bases, with 10 bases between.

This clone occurred once. The chain links TRBV27 to TRBJ1-1; weak D call: TRBD1 (5 bases). CDR1 is MNHEY and CDR2 is SMNVEV in the germline V gene (reference sequence). The V end lost 2 bases, the J end lost 5 bases, and 15 bases lay between the germline ends. CDR3 length equals 15 residues. DNA for the CDR3: TGTGCCAGCAGTTTAGCCCGTGAGGGGAGGACTGAAGCTTTCTTT. Translating gives CASSLAREGRTEAFF.

The rearrangement links TRBV27 to TRBJ2-3; 10 bases match TRBD1. CDR3 length: 15 residues. The junction had 11 bases not matched to a gene; V was cut back by 6 bases and J by 8 bases. The germline V gene has CDR1 MNHEY and CDR2 SMNVEV (reference sequence). CDR3: CASSGLDRGITTQYF. The CDR3 region has the DNA TGTGCCAGCAGCGGCCTGGACAGGGGGATAACTACGCAGTATTTT.

This clone was counted only a few times. The rearrangement links TRBV15 to TRBJ2-3; D is undetermined. Trimming pared 5 bases from V and 6 bases from J, leaving 12 bases between. This CDR3 comprises 13 residues. From germline, CDR1 is LNHNV and CDR2 YYDKDF (reference sequence). CDR3 residues: CATSVNRWDTQYF. CDR3 nucleotide sequence: TGTGCCACCAGCGTAAACCGGTGGGATACGCAGTATTTT.

This clone was counted only a few times. The chain uses TRBV30 and TRBJ2-4; possible D gene TRBD2, 6 bases. Trimming stripped 2 bases from V and 8 bases from J, with 19 bases between. The CDR3 contains 15 residues. CDR1 and CDR2 from the germline V gene are GTSNPN and SVGIG (reference sequence). The CDR3 DNA is TGTGCCTGGAGTTTCCTGAGTGCGGGGTCGGACATTCAGTACTTC. Its translation: CAWSFLSAGSDIQYF.

This clone was counted only a few times. The chain uses TRBV7-9 and TRBJ2-3; D unclear. The germline V and J ends were trimmed by 5 bases and 3 bases, with 12 bases remaining between them. The CDR3 contains 14 residues. Germline values: CDR1 SEHNR, CDR2 FQNEAQ (reference sequence). For the CDR3, the DNA is TGTGCCAGCAGCCCAGAGGACGGTACAGATACGCAGTATTTT. Translated: CASSPEDGTDTQYF. The whole variable domain, filled in from reference TRBV7-9 and TRBJ2-3, reads DTGVSQNPRHKITKRGQNVTFRCDPISEHNRLYWYRQTLGQGPEFLTYFQNEAQLEKSRLLSDRFSAERPKGSFSTLEIQRTEQGDSAMYLCASSPEDGTDTQYFGPGTRLTVL.

This clone appeared once. The chain recombines TRBV7-2 with TRBJ1-5; D not resolved. Germline values: CDR1 SGHTA, CDR2 FQGNSA. The CDR3 spans 16 residues. The ends were cut back, 1 base at V and 7 bases at J, with 17 bases in the middle. This CDR3 reads CASSLEFGVGGQPQHF. CDR3 coding DNA: TGTGCCAGCAGCTTAGAGTTCGGGGTAGGTGGGCAGCCCCAGCATTTT.